Given below is one T cell receptor beta chain in context. The antigen it recognizes is unknown. Nothing much larger sits one base from this clone, and base qualities are not available. This sample is drawn from a study of blood T cell repertoires in COVID-19 (dated by TCRdb to between 2020 and 2021). With regard to the full study: Samples covering the acute and convalescent phases of COVID-19 were provided by collaborators in the United States, Italy and Spain. The repertoires were released in a freely available public database intended as a resource for research on the immune response to SARS-CoV-2. The prospective study material was composed of cDNA or gDNA derived from T cells, B-cell-depleted T cells, or PBMCs. The samples were drawn from two sources: the first 160 participants of the ongoing ImmuneRACE study, and fewer than 1,500 subjects contributed by 6 global collaborators. Sample metadata almost always included a de-identified subject ID, COVID-19 status, age in years and sex. HLA class I and class II types, where available, came from metadata supplied by the sample provider rather than from assay-based typing. Subjects who had been exposed to COVID-19, were actively infected with it, or had recovered from it provided the deeply sampled blood TCRbeta repertoires that made up the dataset. The investigation overall reported the following: Clinical and demographic metadata were provided uncurated, with the amount varying by source and participant.

Whole blood was collected in K2EDTA tubes by collaborating institutions according to the institutions' own protocols. For TCRbeta analysis, collaborator samples were shipped as frozen whole blood, as isolated PBMCs, or as DNA extracted from either sample type. The immunoSEQ Assay, a bias-controlled multiplex PCR, was used to amplify TCRbeta CDR3 regions from genomic DNA. In the paper's pipeline: The number of nucleated cells in each sample was estimated by amplification of reference gene primers within the assay. Sequence reads were collapsed and filtered to measure the absolute abundance of every unique TCRbeta CDR3 rearrangement. Productive Simpson clonality was computed per sample as the square root of Simpson's diversity index over productive rearrangements. As stored in TCRdb, this immuneACCESS dataset retains in-frame rearrangements with V and J assigned. A fraction of the clones does not appear; measured against another copy, unresolved V genes explain less than half of the discrepancy, and the remainder lacks a known reason. D and trimming come from the DNA, and the V and J calls and clone size come from that table. The sample has approximately 250,000 clones on record, around 83% of them singletons. The ten largest clones take up approximately 7% of the sample.

CDR1 and CDR2 are drawn from the germline V gene (reference sequence): SGHNT, YYREEE. The V end loses 1 base and the J end loses 4 bases, and a stretch of 11 bases separates them. The CDR3 runs 14 amino acids, cysteine and phenylalanine included. CDR3 DNA is the only sequence kept; it has 42 bases, read in frame from the first base. The sequencing input was peripheral blood. The sequence joins TRBV5-4 to TRBJ1-1; no D gene call is confident. The clonotype was recovered from a woman in her 50s with acute or convalescent COVID-19. The DNA sequence is as follows: TGTGCCAGCAGCTTGAGACCCCCGGGCACTGAAGCTTTCTTT. It translates as CASSLRPPGTEAFF.